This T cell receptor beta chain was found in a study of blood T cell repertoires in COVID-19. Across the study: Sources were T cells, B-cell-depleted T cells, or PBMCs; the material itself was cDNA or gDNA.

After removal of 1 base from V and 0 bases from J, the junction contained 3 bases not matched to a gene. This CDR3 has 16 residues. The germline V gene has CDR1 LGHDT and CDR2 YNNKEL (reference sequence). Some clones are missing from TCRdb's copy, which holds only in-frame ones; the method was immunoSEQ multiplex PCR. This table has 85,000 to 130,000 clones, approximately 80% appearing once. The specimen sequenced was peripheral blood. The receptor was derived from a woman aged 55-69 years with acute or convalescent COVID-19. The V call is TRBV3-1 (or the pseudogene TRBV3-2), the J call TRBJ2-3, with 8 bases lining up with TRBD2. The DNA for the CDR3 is TGTGCCAGCAGCCAAGGGTTAGCGGGGAGCACAGATACGCAGTATTTT. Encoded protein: CASSQGLAGSTDTQYF.